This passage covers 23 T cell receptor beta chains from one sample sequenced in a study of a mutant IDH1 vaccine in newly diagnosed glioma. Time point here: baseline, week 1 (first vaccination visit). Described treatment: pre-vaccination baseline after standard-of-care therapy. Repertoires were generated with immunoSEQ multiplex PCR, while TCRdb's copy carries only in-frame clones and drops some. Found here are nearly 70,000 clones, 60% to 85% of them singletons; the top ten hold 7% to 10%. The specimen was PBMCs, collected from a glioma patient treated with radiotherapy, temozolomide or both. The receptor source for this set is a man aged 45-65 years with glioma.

CDR3 coding DNA: TGTGCCAGCAGTTACTTGACAGGGTCCACCGGGGAGCTGTTTTTT. Translation: CASSYLTGSTGELFF. The chain employs TRBV6-5 and TRBJ2-2; TRBD1 matches at 7 bases. Germline V lookup: CDR1 MNHEY, CDR2 SVGAGI. CDR3 length: 15 residues. With 1 base clipped from V and 4 bases from J, the junction kept 3 bases outside the gene matches.

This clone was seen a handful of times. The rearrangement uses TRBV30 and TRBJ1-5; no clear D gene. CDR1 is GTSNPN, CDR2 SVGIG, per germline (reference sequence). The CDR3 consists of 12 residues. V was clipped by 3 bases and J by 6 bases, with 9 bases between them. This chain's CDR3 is CAWSGLSQPQHF. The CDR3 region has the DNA TGTGCCTGGAGCGGACTCAGTCAGCCCCAGCATTTT.

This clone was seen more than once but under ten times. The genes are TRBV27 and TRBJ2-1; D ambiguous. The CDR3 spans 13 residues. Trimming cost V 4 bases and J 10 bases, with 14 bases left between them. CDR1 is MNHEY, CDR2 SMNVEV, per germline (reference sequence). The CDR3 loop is CASSYVGKGEQFF. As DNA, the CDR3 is TGTGCCAGCAGTTACGTTGGGAAAGGGGAGCAGTTCTTC.

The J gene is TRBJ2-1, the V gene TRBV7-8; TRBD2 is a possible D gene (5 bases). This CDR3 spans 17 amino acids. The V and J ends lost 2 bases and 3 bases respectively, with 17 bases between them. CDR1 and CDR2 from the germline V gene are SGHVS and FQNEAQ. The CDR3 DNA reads TGTGCCAGCAGCTTAAAGGCTAGCAGGAGCCTCTACAATGAGCAGTTCTTC. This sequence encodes CASSLKASRSLYNEQFF.

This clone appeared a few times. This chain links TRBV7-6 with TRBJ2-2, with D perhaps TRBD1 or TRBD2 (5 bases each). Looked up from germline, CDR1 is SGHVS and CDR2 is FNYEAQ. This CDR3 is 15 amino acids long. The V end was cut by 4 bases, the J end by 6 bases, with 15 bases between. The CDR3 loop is CASSSRGGTAGELFF. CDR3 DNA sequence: TGTGCCAGCAGCTCCCGTGGGGGAACGGCCGGGGAGCTGTTTTTT.

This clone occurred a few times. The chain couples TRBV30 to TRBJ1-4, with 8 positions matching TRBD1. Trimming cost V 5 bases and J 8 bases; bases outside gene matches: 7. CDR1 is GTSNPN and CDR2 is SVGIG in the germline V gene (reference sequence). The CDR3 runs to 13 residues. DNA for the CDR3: TGTGCCTGGGCCCAGGGGGCCGGGGAAAAACTGTTTTTT. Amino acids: CAWAQGAGEKLFF.

In nucleotides, the CDR3 is TGTGCCAGCAGCCCACAGGGGGGGAGAAAACAGACCCAGTACTTC. This gives the protein CASSPQGGRKQTQYF. The chain has TRBV7-2 and TRBJ2-5, with D possibly being TRBD1 (8 bases). Germline V gene sequence: CDR1 SGHTA, CDR2 FQGNSA. V was pared by 5 bases and J by 6 bases, with 19 bases between. This CDR3 spans 15 amino acids. Full variable domain (missing parts from reference TRBV7-2 and TRBJ2-5): GAGVSQSPSNKVTEKGKDVELRCDPISGHTALYWYRQSLGQGLEFLIYFQGNSAPDKSGLPSDRFSAERTGGSVSTLTIQRTQQEDSAVYLCASSPQGGRKQTQYFGPGTRLLVL.

CDR3 in DNA: TGTGCCAGCAGTGACCCCGGGACTATCCTAGATACGCAGTATTTT. It translates to CASSDPGTILDTQYF. This chain links TRBV6-1 with TRBJ2-3; 7 positions agree with TRBD2. Per germline, CDR1 MNHNS and CDR2 SASEGT. Trimming cost V 3 bases and J 5 bases; bases outside gene matches: 8. This CDR3 comprises 15 residues.

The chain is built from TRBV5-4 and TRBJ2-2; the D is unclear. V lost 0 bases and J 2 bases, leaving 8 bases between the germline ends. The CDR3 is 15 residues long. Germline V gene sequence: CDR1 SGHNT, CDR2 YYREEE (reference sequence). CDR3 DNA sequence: TGTGCCAGCAGCTTGGAGGCAGTTAACACCGGGGAGCTGTTTTTT. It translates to CASSLEAVNTGELFF.

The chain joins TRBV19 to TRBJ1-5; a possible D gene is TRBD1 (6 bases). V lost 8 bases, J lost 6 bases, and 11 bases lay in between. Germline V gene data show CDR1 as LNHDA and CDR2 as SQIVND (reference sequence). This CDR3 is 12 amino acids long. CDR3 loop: CASGKGVQPQHF. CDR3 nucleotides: TGTGCCAGTGGAAAGGGGGTTCAGCCCCAGCATTTT.

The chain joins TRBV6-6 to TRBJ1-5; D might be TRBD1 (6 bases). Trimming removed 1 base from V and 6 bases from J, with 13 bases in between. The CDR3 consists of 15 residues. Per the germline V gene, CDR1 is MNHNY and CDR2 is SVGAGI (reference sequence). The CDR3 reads CASSYYTQGSQPQHF. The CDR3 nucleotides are TGTGCCAGCAGTTACTATACTCAGGGGAGTCAGCCCCAGCATTTT.

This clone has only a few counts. The DNA of the CDR3 is TGTGCCAGCAATCCGGCGGCCCAAGAGACCCAGTACTTC. This codes for CASNPAAQETQYF. The chain employs TRBV6-1 and TRBJ2-5; the D is unclear. CDR1 and CDR2 (germline): MNHNS, SASEGT. V lost 7 bases and J lost 1, with 10 bases in between. The CDR3 sequence is 13 residues long.

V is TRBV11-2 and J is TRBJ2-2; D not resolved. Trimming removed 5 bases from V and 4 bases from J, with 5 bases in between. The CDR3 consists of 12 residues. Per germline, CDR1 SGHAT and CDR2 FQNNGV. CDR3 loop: CASSLGTGELFF. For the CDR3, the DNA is TGTGCCAGCAGCCTAGGCACCGGGGAGCTGTTTTTT.

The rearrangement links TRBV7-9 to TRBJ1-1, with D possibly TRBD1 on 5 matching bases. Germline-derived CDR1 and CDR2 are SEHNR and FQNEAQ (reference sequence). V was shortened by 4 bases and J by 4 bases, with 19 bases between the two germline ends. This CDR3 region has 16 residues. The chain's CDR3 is CASSSIRGRAGTEAFF. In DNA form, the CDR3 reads TGTGCCAGCAGCTCTATTAGGGGCAGGGCGGGCACTGAAGCTTTCTTT.

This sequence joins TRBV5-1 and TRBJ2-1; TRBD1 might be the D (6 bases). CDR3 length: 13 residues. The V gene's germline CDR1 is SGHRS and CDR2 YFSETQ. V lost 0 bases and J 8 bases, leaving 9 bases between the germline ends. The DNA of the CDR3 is TGCGCCAGCAGCTTGGACAGGGAAGATGAGCAGTTCTTC. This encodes CASSLDREDEQFF.

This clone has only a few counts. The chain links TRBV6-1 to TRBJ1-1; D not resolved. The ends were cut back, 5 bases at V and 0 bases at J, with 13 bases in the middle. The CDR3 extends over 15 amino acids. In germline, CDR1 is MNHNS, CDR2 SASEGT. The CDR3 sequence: CASSSTADLNTEAFF. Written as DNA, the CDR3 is TGTGCCAGCAGTTCAACGGCGGACCTGAACACTGAAGCTTTCTTT.

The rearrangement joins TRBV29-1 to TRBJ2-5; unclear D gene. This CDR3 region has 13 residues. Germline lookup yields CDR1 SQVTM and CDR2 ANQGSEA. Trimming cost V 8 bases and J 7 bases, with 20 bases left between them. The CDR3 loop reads CSFRKDGKGTQYF. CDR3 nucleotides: TGCAGCTTCCGAAAGGACGGAAAAGGGACCCAGTACTTC. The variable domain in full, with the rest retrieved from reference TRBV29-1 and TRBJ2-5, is SAVISQKPSRDICQRGTSLTIQCQVDSQVTMMFWYRQQPGQSLTLIATANQGSEATYESGFVIDKFPISRPNLTFSTLTVSNMSPEDSSIYLCSFRKDGKGTQYFGPGTRLLVL.

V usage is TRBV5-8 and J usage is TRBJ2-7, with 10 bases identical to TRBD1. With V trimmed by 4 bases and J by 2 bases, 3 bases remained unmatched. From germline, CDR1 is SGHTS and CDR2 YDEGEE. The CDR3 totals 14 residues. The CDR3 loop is CASSNGQGAYEQYF. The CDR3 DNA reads TGTGCCAGCAGCAACGGACAGGGGGCCTACGAGCAGTACTTC.

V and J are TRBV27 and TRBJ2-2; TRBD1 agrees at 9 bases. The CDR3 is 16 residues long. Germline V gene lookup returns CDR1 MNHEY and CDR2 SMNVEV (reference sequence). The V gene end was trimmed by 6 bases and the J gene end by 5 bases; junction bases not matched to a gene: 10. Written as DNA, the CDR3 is TGTGCCAGCAGCCCCGCCGGGACAGGGAGGACCGGGGAGCTGTTTTTT. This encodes CASSPAGTGRTGELFF.

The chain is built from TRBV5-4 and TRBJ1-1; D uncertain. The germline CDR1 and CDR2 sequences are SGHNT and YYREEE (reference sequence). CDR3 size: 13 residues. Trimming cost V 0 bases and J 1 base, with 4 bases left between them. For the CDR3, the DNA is TGTGCCAGCAGCTTGGAACAGAACACTGAAGCTTTCTTT. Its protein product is CASSLEQNTEAFF.

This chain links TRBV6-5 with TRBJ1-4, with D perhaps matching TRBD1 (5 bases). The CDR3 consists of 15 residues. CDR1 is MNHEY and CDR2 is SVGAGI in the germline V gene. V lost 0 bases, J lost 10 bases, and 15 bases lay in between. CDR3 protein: CASSYSWDAVGKLFF. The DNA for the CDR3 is TGTGCCAGCAGTTACTCATGGGACGCAGTGGGAAAACTGTTTTTT.

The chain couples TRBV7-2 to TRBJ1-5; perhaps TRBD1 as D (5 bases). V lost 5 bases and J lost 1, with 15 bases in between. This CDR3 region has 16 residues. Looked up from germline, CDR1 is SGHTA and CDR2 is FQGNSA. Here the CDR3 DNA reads TGTGCCAGCAGCGAGCTCGGACGGACAAGCAATCAGCCCCAGCATTTT. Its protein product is CASSELGRTSNQPQHF.

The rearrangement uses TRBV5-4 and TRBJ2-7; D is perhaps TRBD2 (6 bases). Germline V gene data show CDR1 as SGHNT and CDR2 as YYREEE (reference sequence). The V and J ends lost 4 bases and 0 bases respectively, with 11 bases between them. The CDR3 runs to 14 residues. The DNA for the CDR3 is TGTGCCAGCAGCCCGGGACTCAGCTCCTACGAGCAGTACTTC. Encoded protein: CASSPGLSSYEQYF.